This is a list of T cell receptor beta chains from one sample in a study of T cells in Graves' hyperthyroidism and ophthalmopathy. TCRdb reanalysed the multiplex PCR reads using MiXCR and keeps one entry per CDR3 protein. The sample carries around 800,000 distinct CDR3 sequences, 35% to 40% recorded once. The sample consisted of blood. These receptors all come from a man younger than 30 with Graves' hyperthyroidism. CDR3s include the opening cysteine and the closing phenylalanine or tryptophan. The D gene is left open where the match is weak. Clone size is shown for a subset of rows, as once, few, many or a class of expanded clone.

d_call,v_call,j_call,clone_size,cdr3_aa,cdr3_nt
NA,TRBV10-3,TRBJ1-2,NA,CAISESREGVDYGYTF,TGTGCCATCAGTGAGTCGAGGGAAGGGGTTGACTATGGCTACACCTTC
NA,TRBV7-9,TRBJ2-5,NA,CASSQDRDLSVTQYF,TGTGCCAGCAGCCAAGATCGGGACTTGAGCGTGACCCAGTACTTC
TRBD1,TRBV7-9,TRBJ1-6,many,CASSSTRDRDSPLHF,TGTGCCAGCAGCTCCACCCGGGACAGGGATTCACCCCTCCACTTT
NA,TRBV7-8,TRBJ1-5,NA,CASGRIGQPQHF,TGTGCCAGCGGGAGGATCGGTCAGCCCCAGCATTTT
TRBD1,TRBV20-1,TRBJ1-2,NA,CSARDNRGGYTF,TGCAGTGCTAGGGATAACAGGGGAGGCTACACCTTC
NA,TRBV24-1,TRBJ1-2,few,CATSDSSGLVQDGYTF,TGTGCCACCAGTGATTCCTCAGGGTTAGTCCAGGATGGCTACACCTTC
NA,TRBV29-1,TRBJ1-2,many,CSVGSGPYGYTF,TGCAGCGTTGGATCGGGGCCCTATGGCTACACCTTC
NA,TRBV20-1,TRBJ2-7,NA,CSATPRPVYGQYF,TGCAGTGCAACCCCGAGGCCTGTCTACGGGCAGTACTTC
NA,TRBV15,TRBJ1-2,many,CATSRDRTMSLNYGYTF,TGTGCCACCAGCAGAGACAGGACTATGTCCCTTAACTATGGCTACACCTTC
NA,TRBV11-1,TRBJ2-7,NA,CAWSVLWDEQYF,TGTGCCTGGAGTGTACTTTGGGACGAGCAGTACTTC
NA,TRBV5-4,TRBJ1-1,many,CASTPQGNTEAFF,TGTGCCAGCACCCCCCAGGGGAACACTGAAGCTTTCTTT
NA,TRBV5-1,TRBJ2-7,once,CASSWLGWSYEQYF,TGCGCCAGCAGCTGGCTGGGGTGGTCCTACGAGCAGTACTTC
TRBD1,TRBV20-1,TRBJ2-2,NA,CSASSRDRRGELFF,TGCAGTGCTTCTAGTCGGGACAGGCGCGGGGAGCTGTTTTTT
NA,TRBV29-1,TRBJ2-3,once,CSVEDFTDTQYF,TGCAGCGTTGAAGACTTCACAGATACGCAGTATTTT
TRBD1,TRBV10-2,TRBJ1-5,many,CASSLDRDRYSNQPQHF,TGCGCCAGCAGTCTGGACAGGGACCGATATAGCAATCAGCCCCAGCATTTT
NA,TRBV7-2,TRBJ2-7,NA,CASSQGGGAGPYEQYF,TGTGCCAGCAGCCAAGGAGGCGGGGCGGGCCCCTACGAGCAGTACTTC
NA,TRBV11-3,TRBJ1-1,NA,CASSLGYGGEAFF,TGTGCCAGCAGCTTAGGGTACGGCGGTGAAGCTTTCTTT
NA,TRBV7-9,TRBJ1-2,many,CASSLEAERTF,TGTGCCAGCAGCTTAGAGGCAGAGAGGACCTTC
NA,TRBV4-1,TRBJ2-7,NA,CASSQGGTYEQYF,TGCGCCAGCAGCCAAGGGGGGACCTACGAGCAGTACTTC
NA,TRBV7-3,TRBJ2-5,few,CASSLKLRERETQYF,TGTGCCAGCAGCTTAAAGTTGCGGGAACGAGAGACCCAGTACTTC
NA,TRBV28,TRBJ1-1,NA,CASSLAGHTEAFF,TGTGCCAGCAGTTTGGCCGGGCACACTGAAGCTTTCTTT
NA,TRBV7-9,TRBJ2-5,NA,CASKNSPTGEAQYF,TGTGCCAGCAAGAACAGCCCAACGGGAGAGGCCCAGTACTTC
NA,TRBV12-3/TRBV12-4,TRBJ1-5,many,CASSDILENNQPQHF,TGTGCCAGCAGTGACATTTTGGAAAACAATCAGCCCCAGCATTTT
TRBD1,TRBV20-1,TRBJ2-7,many,CSARVQGTYEQYF,TGCAGTGCTAGGGTACAGGGGACCTACGAGCAGTACTTC
TRBD1,TRBV29-1,TRBJ2-7,few,CSALDRGSYEQYF,TGCAGCGCTCTTGACAGGGGCTCCTACGAGCAGTACTTC
TRBD1,TRBV19,TRBJ1-2,few,CASSTGTGSADYGYTF,TGTGCCAGTAGTACCGGGACAGGGAGCGCCGACTATGGCTACACCTTC
NA,TRBV11-2,TRBJ2-2,few,CASSGTELFF,TGTGCCAGCAGCGGGACCGAGCTGTTTTTT
NA,TRBV12-3/TRBV12-4,TRBJ1-2,NA,CASSLETGFGYGYTF,TGTGCCAGCAGCCTCGAGACCGGATTCGGCTATGGCTACACCTTC
NA,TRBV7-9,TRBJ1-4,NA,CASSHSNEKLFF,TGTGCCAGCAGCCATAGCAATGAAAAACTGTTTTTT
NA,TRBV7-9,TRBJ1-4,NA,CASSQEPGAAEKLFF,TGTGCCAGCAGCCAAGAACCAGGGGCTGCGGAAAAACTGTTTTTT
NA,TRBV25-1,TRBJ1-2,many,CASSEWGTEDGYTF,TGTGCCAGCAGTGAATGGGGCACGGAGGATGGCTACACCTTC
NA,TRBV5-6,TRBJ1-1,NA,CASSPGRKDTEAFF,TGTGCCAGCTCACCAGGGAGGAAAGACACTGAAGCTTTCTTT
NA,TRBV19,TRBJ2-2,NA,CASSPWTNPANTGELFF,TGTGCCAGTAGCCCCTGGACAAACCCGGCGAACACCGGGGAGCTGTTTTTT
NA,TRBV4-1,TRBJ2-5,NA,CASSQDCTRQETQYF,TGCGCCAGCAGCCAAGATTGTACTAGGCAAGAGACCCAGTACTTC
NA,TRBV6-5,TRBJ1-2,NA,CASSRGHDRLNYGYTF,TGTGCCAGCAGTCGAGGCCACGACCGGTTAAACTATGGCTACACCTTC
NA,TRBV2,TRBJ1-2,many,CASKGPQLGGYTF,TGTGCCAGCAAGGGGCCGCAGTTAGGGGGCTACACCTTC
NA,TRBV5-1,TRBJ2-7,many,CASSLVAASYEQYF,TGCGCCAGCAGCTTGGTAGCGGCCTCCTACGAGCAGTACTTC
NA,TRBV19,TRBJ1-2,few,CASSITRDGYGYTF,TGTGCCAGTAGTATTACCCGGGACGGCTATGGCTACACCTTC
NA,TRBV24-1,TRBJ2-7,few,CATSAARDGIGEQYF,TGTGCCACCAGTGCCGCCCGGGACGGAATTGGCGAGCAGTACTTC
NA,TRBV7-8,TRBJ2-2,few,CASTLSGPFDTGELFF,TGTGCCAGCACCCTAAGCGGGCCCTTCGACACCGGGGAGCTGTTTTTT
TRBD2,TRBV2,TRBJ2-7,NA,CASSLLKRGTSYEQYF,TGTGCCAGCAGCTTACTCAAGCGGGGGACGTCCTACGAGCAGTACTTC
NA,TRBV14,TRBJ1-1,NA,CASSTDGDHTEAFF,TGTGCCAGCAGCACCGACGGTGACCACACTGAAGCTTTCTTT
NA,TRBV15,TRBJ1-5,NA,CATSLVDLNQPQHF,TGTGCCACCAGCCTGGTAGACCTTAATCAGCCCCAGCATTTT
NA,TRBV7-9,TRBJ1-1,NA,CASSLASQVRMNTEAFF,TGTGCCAGCAGCTTGGCTTCACAGGTGAGGATGAACACTGAAGCTTTCTTT
NA,TRBV4-1,TRBJ2-7,few,CASSQVGGLYEQYF,TGCGCCAGCAGCCAAGTCGGGGGCCTCTACGAGCAGTACTTC
TRBD1,TRBV20-1,TRBJ2-5,few,CSARAPTGDQETQYF,TGCAGTGCTAGAGCTCCGACAGGGGACCAAGAGACCCAGTACTTC
NA,TRBV29-1,TRBJ1-2,many,CSVEETGRGVGGYTF,TGCAGCGTTGAAGAGACCGGCAGGGGAGTTGGTGGCTACACCTTC
NA,TRBV7-2,TRBJ2-5,many,CASSLWRAETQYF,TGTGCCAGCAGCTTATGGCGAGCAGAGACCCAGTACTTC
NA,TRBV2,TRBJ2-7,few,CASSDSQGLSYEQYF,TGTGCCAGCAGTGACTCTCAGGGTCTCTCCTACGAGCAGTACTTC
TRBD1,TRBV5-1,TRBJ2-7,few,CASRLDRGLDEQYF,TGCGCCAGCAGGCTAGACAGGGGGCTTGACGAGCAGTACTTC
NA,TRBV7-8,TRBJ1-5,many,CASSLAGGLNQPQHF,TGTGCCAGCAGCTTAGCGGGCGGCCTCAATCAGCCCCAGCATTTT
NA,TRBV10-3,TRBJ1-2,once,CAATGLNYGYTF,TGTGCCGCCACAGGGCTTAACTATGGCTACACCTTC
NA,TRBV20-1,TRBJ1-4,NA,CSARRANEKLFF,TGCAGTGCGCGCAGGGCAAATGAAAAACTGTTTTTT
NA,TRBV2,TRBJ2-7,many,CASSVRGEQYF,TGTGCCAGCAGTGTGAGGGGGGAGCAGTACTTC
NA,TRBV19,TRBJ1-1,NA,CASTLQAVGLMNTEAFF,TGTGCCAGTACCCTACAGGCGGTGGGGCTTATGAACACTGAAGCTTTCTTT
NA,TRBV4-1,TRBJ2-2,NA,CASSQDRAGTGELFF,TGCGCCAGCAGCCAAGATAGGGCTGGCACCGGGGAGCTGTTTTTT
NA,TRBV10-1,TRBJ1-5,NA,CASPGDNQPQHF,TGCGCCAGCCCCGGGGACAATCAGCCCCAGCATTTT
TRBD1,TRBV7-9,TRBJ1-2,many,CASSLWDRENYGYTF,TGTGCCAGCAGCCTGTGGGACAGGGAGAACTATGGCTACACCTTC
NA,TRBV10-3,TRBJ1-6,many,CATTYGRDNSPLHF,TGTGCCACCACGTATGGCAGGGATAATTCACCCCTCCACTTT
NA,TRBV12-3/TRBV12-4,TRBJ1-1,NA,CASSPGFESMNTEAFF,TGTGCCAGCAGCCCAGGGTTCGAGAGCATGAACACTGAAGCTTTCTTT